These 17 T cell receptor beta chains were sequenced from one sample in a study of OX40 agonist ivuxolimab in advanced cancers. TCRdb's table, derived via immunoSEQ multiplex PCR, lists solely in-frame clones and lacks some. The sample lists 95,000 to 100,000 clones, just under 85% seen once, with more than 1.1% in the top ten. Sample: CD4+ or CD8+ T cells sorted from blood, taken in a trial of the OX40 agonist ivuxolimab. Receptor source: an adult with an advanced solid tumor such as melanoma, head and neck, liver or kidney cancer.

The chain recombines TRBV9 with TRBJ2-3; 13 bases are shared with TRBD2. CDR1 and CDR2 (germline): SGDLS, YYNGEE. This CDR3 contains 17 residues. V was clipped by 0 bases and J by 1 base; unmatched bases: 2. This chain's CDR3 is CASSVGGTSGGTDTQYF. CDR3 sequence (DNA): TGTGCCAGCAGCGTAGGAGGGACTAGCGGGGGCACAGATACGCAGTATTTT.

This rearrangement joins TRBV7-2 to TRBJ1-6; no clear D. This CDR3 is 14 amino acids long. Germline assignment: CDR1 SGHTA and CDR2 FQGNSA. Between the trimmed V and J ends, which lost 5 bases and 8 bases, there was a span of 13 bases. As DNA, the CDR3 is TGTGCCAGCAGCCAAACCCCCAAGGATTCACCCCTCCACTTT. This encodes CASSQTPKDSPLHF.

The chain uses TRBV5-1 and TRBJ2-1; D is possibly TRBD2 (6 bases). CDR1 and CDR2 from the germline V gene are SGHRS and YFSETQ. The V gene lost 4 bases and the J gene lost 9 bases, with 23 bases spanning the gap. This CDR3 spans 16 amino acids. Here the CDR3 DNA reads TGCGCCAGCAGCCTAACGGCGGGACTTTATGTTCCTGAGCAGTTCTTC. Its translation is CASSLTAGLYVPEQFF. Full variable domain (outside the CDR3, taken from reference TRBV5-1 and TRBJ2-1): KAGVTQTPRYLIKTRGQQVTLSCSPISGHRSVSWYQQTPGQGLQFLFEYFSETQRNKGNFPGRFSGRQFSNSRSEMNVSTLELGDSALYLCASSLTAGLYVPEQFFGPGTRLTVL.

CDR3 loop: CSGHRGRVNTEAFF. CDR3 nucleotide sequence: TGCAGCGGACACAGGGGAAGGGTGAACACTGAAGCTTTCTTT. The chain employs TRBV29-1 and TRBJ1-1; 7 bases are shared with TRBD1. From germline, CDR1 is SQVTM and CDR2 ANQGSEA. There are 14 residues in the CDR3. V was pared by 7 bases and J by 0 bases, with 8 bases of the junction left unmatched.

J is TRBJ1-6 and V is TRBV28, with TRBD1 matching over 7 bases. V shed 2 bases, J shed 6 bases, and the junction held 1 base outside the gene matches. Germline CDR1 reads MDHEN; CDR2 reads SYDVKM. The CDR3 totals 14 residues. In nucleotides, the CDR3 is TGTGCCAGCAGTTTAGGGACAGCTAATTCACCCCTCCACTTT. Translation: CASSLGTANSPLHF.

The V and J genes are TRBV5-8 and TRBJ2-2; D is unresolved. CDR1 is SGHTS, CDR2 YDEGEE, per germline. Trimming shortened V by 0 bases and J by 7 bases, and 7 bases separated the two germline ends. The CDR3 covers 13 residues. The CDR3 loop reads CASSLAKGGELFF. The DNA for the CDR3 is TGTGCCAGCAGCTTGGCCAAAGGCGGGGAGCTGTTTTTT.

The chain has TRBV6-5 and TRBJ1-6; TRBD1 matches at 7 bases. With 5 bases clipped from V and 10 bases from J, the junction kept 5 bases outside the gene matches. This CDR3 region has 13 residues. The germline V gene has CDR1 MNHEY and CDR2 SVGAGI. The CDR3 coding sequence is TGTGCCAGCAGTGCCGACAGGGACTCACCCCTCCACTTT. Translating it yields CASSADRDSPLHF.

The gene calls are TRBV7-2 and TRBJ1-1; D unclear. CDR1 is SGHTA and CDR2 is FQGNSA in the germline V gene. Trimming shortened V by 3 bases and J by 2 bases, and 10 bases separated the two germline ends. The length of the CDR3 is 14 residues. Written as DNA, the CDR3 is TGTGCCAGCAGCTTGGGAGGGTTCAACACTGAAGCTTTCTTT. Its translation: CASSLGGFNTEAFF.

This clone was counted between two and nine times. The chain has TRBV19 and TRBJ2-5, with TRBD2 identical over 8 bases. Losses at the gene ends were 8 bases for V and 5 bases for J; bases not matched to a gene: 13. Germline V gene lookup returns CDR1 LNHDA and CDR2 SQIVND (reference sequence). The CDR3 length is 15 residues. CDR3 residues: CASQDQGLAGETQYF. As DNA, the CDR3 is TGTGCCAGTCAAGATCAAGGACTAGCTGGGGAGACCCAGTACTTC.

The chain is built from TRBV7-6 and TRBJ1-5, with D maybe TRBD1 (5 bases). The V and J ends lost 2 bases and 5 bases respectively, with 7 bases between them. In germline, CDR1 is SGHVS, CDR2 FNYEAQ. CDR3 length: 13 residues. CDR3 protein: CASSLRGDQPQHF. In DNA, the CDR3 is TGTGCCAGCAGCTTAAGGGGTGATCAGCCCCAGCATTTT.

The gene calls are TRBV28 and TRBJ2-5, with D perhaps being TRBD1 or TRBD2 (5 bases each). Germline V gives CDR1 MDHEN, CDR2 SYDVKM. This CDR3 spans 12 amino acids. Trimming cost V 6 bases and J 5 bases, with 10 bases left between them. The CDR3 sequence is CASRVRGETQYF. Here the CDR3 DNA reads TGTGCCAGCAGAGTTCGGGGCGAGACCCAGTACTTC.

The chain links TRBV27 to TRBJ1-2; D gene unclear. The V and J ends lost 5 bases and 6 bases respectively, with 13 bases between them. CDR1 and CDR2 from the germline V gene are MNHEY and SMNVEV (reference sequence). There are 13 residues in the CDR3. The CDR3 protein is CASSASGVNGYTF. The CDR3 DNA reads as TGTGCCAGCAGTGCCTCTGGGGTCAATGGCTACACCTTC.

The V gene is TRBV7-8, the J gene TRBJ2-2; D is possibly TRBD2 (6 bases). Germline V CDR1 and CDR2: SGHVS, FQNEAQ. The CDR3 sequence is 15 residues long. The germline V and J ends were trimmed by 3 bases and 2 bases, with 10 bases remaining between them. The CDR3 reads CASSLRTTNTGELFF. CDR3 bases: TGTGCCAGCAGCTTGAGGACTACCAACACCGGGGAGCTGTTTTTT.

This clone was observed a single time. The J gene is TRBJ2-5, the V gene TRBV5-1, with TRBD1 matching over 7 bases. V gave up 4 bases and J gave up 5 bases; unmatched junction bases: 11. The CDR3 runs to 15 residues. Looked up from germline, CDR1 is SGHRS and CDR2 is YFSETQ. Here the CDR3 DNA reads TGCGCCAGCAGCAGGTACAGGGGATCCGCCGAGACCCAGTACTTC. Translation: CASSRYRGSAETQYF.

This clone showed up just a few times. The V call is TRBV29-1, the J call TRBJ1-1; no clear D gene. CDR1 and CDR2 (germline): SQVTM, ANQGSEA. V gave up 0 bases and J gave up 8 bases, with 7 bases separating them. This CDR3 has 11 residues. The CDR3 here is CSVEDGQEAFF. In DNA form, the CDR3 reads TGCAGCGTTGAAGATGGCCAGGAAGCTTTCTTT.

For the CDR3, the DNA is TGTGCCAGCAGGGATTACAGGGTAGACCAGCCCCAGCATTTT. Its translation: CASRDYRVDQPQHF. This rearrangement joins TRBV7-9 to TRBJ1-5; tentatively, D is TRBD1 (6 bases). CDR3 size: 14 residues. Germline CDR1 SEHNR, CDR2 FQNEAQ (reference sequence). V was clipped by 6 bases and J by 7 bases, with 16 bases between them.

Regarding this clone: One end of the junction is discordant with germline, which a read error may explain. The CDR3 spells CASRLDRANQPQHF. CDR3 bases: TGCGCCAGCAGGTTGGACAGGGCCAATCAGCCCCAGCATTTT. The V call is TRBV5-1, the J call TRBJ1-5, with 8 positions matching TRBD1. There are 14 residues in the CDR3. The germline V gene has CDR1 SGHRS and CDR2 YFSETQ.